This entry is about one T cell receptor beta chain. Its antigen remains unidentified. This sample is drawn from a study of early T cells in non-severe SARS-CoV-2 infection. Unique molecular identifier tags were affixed to discrete cDNA molecules. In TCRdb, the 5' RACE reads were re-called with MiXCR into one record per CDR3 protein. The top ten clones hold 8% to 10% of a sample with nearly 60,000 distinct CDR3 sequences, roughly 13% of them seen once. The germline gives CDR1 MGHRA, CDR2 YSYEKL. J was trimmed by 5 bases and V by 4 bases; bases with no gene match: 6. The CDR3 spans 14 residues. General study findings and limits: Using VDJdb, the matching emphasized anti-spike CD8 responses while missing private and CD4 specificities.

The rearrangement links TRBV4-1 to TRBJ1-1; 8 nucleotides match TRBD1. This clonotype was sampled from an adult who was a healthcare worker with PCR-confirmed SARS-CoV-2 infection or an uninfected control (not recorded which). Sequenced material: whole blood. In DNA form, the CDR3 reads TGCGCCAGCAGCCGAGGACAGGGTGGGACTGAAGCTTTCTTT. This gives the protein CASSRGQGGTEAFF.